The present T cell receptor (beta chain) was sequenced within a study of shared clonotypes between healthy human individuals (dated by TCRdb to 2019 to 2021). With respect to the entire study: The cohort included three men and a couple of women between 18 and 49 years of age. For each donor, CD4 naive and CD4 memory were each given three plates, CD8 naive was given two plates, and CD8 memory was given one plate. Blood TCR repertoires of four to six healthy adults were deeply sequenced to estimate repertoire size and the extent of clonotype sharing between individuals. Different laboratories and diverse techniques were used to prepare libraries and sequence TCR repertoires, to increase sequencing depth and limit assay-specific biases. Leukapheresis yielded between about 0.9 and 9.5 billion PBMCs per donor. The research as a whole found: Higher generation probabilities were observed for clonotypes shared by all four sorted-subset donors than for non-shared clonotypes. Because the study included only a small number of donors, the genetic and exposure-history diversity represented was limited. Pairwise subsampling indicated that sequencing depth was expected to affect the degree of clonotype sharing among donors. Incomplete sequencing was indicated by rarefaction of sorted-subset datasets, despite the large sequencing depth. When several donors were compared, the shared fraction of clonotypes was roughly 5% for naive CD4, roughly 3.4% for naive CD8, roughly 2.3% for memory CD4, and 0.35% to 0.4% for memory CD8. Estimated clonotype richness was generally larger for naive than for memory subsets. Only blood was sampled, and tissue TCR repertoires likely differ from those in blood.

Using the deep immunoSEQ assay, TCR CDR3 regions were amplified from genomic DNA by multiplex PCR. Extracted genomic DNA from each cell subset was spread evenly across all wells of several immunoSEQ 96-well plates, with each plate serving as a replicate. For sorted subsets, 150 to 200 ng genomic DNA, equal to 30,000 or so T cell genomes, was loaded into each replicate PCR. The purified libraries were quantified using a Qubit 3.0 fluorometer, sized with a Bioanalyzer 2100, and then quantified again using the KAPA Library Quantification kit. A separate single-read 150-cycle Illumina NextSeq 550 flow cell was used to sequence each immunoSEQ 96-well plate. From the authors' description of their analysis: The immunoSEQ output contained only junctional sequences without quality scores, so filtering could not match that applied to full-length reads. Sequences were annotated with PyIR, a Python wrapper for IgBLAST v1.9, using IMGT germline references to assign V/J genes and CDR3. Reads with weak V/J assignments (E-value above 1e-6), missing CDR3, stop codons, out-of-frame junctions, or ambiguous translated residues were removed. V3J clonotypes were defined as sequences sharing an identical inferred V gene, J gene, and CDR3 amino acid sequence. The percentage overlap between two repertoires was calculated by dividing the number of shared unique clonotypes by the size of the smaller repertoire. Richness of each repertoire was evaluated using RTK rarefaction, the Chao1 estimator, and Recon v2.1 estimates of unobserved clonotypes. Generation probabilities were computed with OLGA for all TCRbeta clonotypes obtained by the gDNA method from several donors. TCRdb took this table from immuneACCESS and kept in-frame rearrangements with V and J called. Such tables lack part of the clones; where checked against another copy, unresolved V genes explain under half of the gap, and the rest is unexplained. The V and J calls and clone size come from that table; D and trimming were worked out from the DNA. The sample has roughly 760,000 clones on record, under 80% of them singletons. Approximately 1.7% of the sample belongs to the ten largest clones.

Donors were healthy HIV-negative adults with no recently reported acute infections or vaccinations. Only Caucasian adults living in Nashville, Tennessee, USA were represented among the donors. CD4+ T cells were enriched by magnetic negative selection, after which naive cells were positively selected on CD45RA and the negative fraction was taken as the memory subset. Blood was obtained by leukapheresis, after which PBMCs were separated by Ficoll-Histopaque density gradient centrifugation and cryopreserved in liquid nitrogen vapor phase. Analytical flow cytometry was used to check the purity and quantity of every magnetically sorted T cell population. From each sorted fraction, genomic DNA was isolated and quantified by UV absorbance on a Nanodrop 2000c. Concerning this clone itself: It has no known antigen specificity. Within one base of it there is no much larger clone, and no base qualities were kept.

The sample comprised memory CD4+ T cells sorted from blood. Taken with the paper, the label for cell subset or site translates to: CD45RA-negative fraction. The sequence came from a woman aged 30 to 39 in good health.

The DNA sequence reads TGCAGCGTTGATGGGCCGAACTCTGGAAACACCATATATTTT. Translated, it reads CSVDGPNSGNTIYF. This receptor chain uses TRBV29-1 and TRBJ1-3; confidence is insufficient to name the D gene. V and J are truncated by 3 bases and 0 bases respectively, leaving an intervening sequence of 9 bases. Reading the germline V gene gives CDR1 SQVTM and CDR2 ANQGSEA. The CDR3 sequence holds 14 residues, the cysteine and phenylalanine included. The CDR3 DNA has 42 bases and is translated from base 1.